This TCR beta chain was recorded in a study of human T cells and chemical hapten exposure. Separate cDNA molecules received unique molecular identifiers, which the library attached to them. TCRdb fed the RACE reads into MiXCR, producing one record per CDR3 protein. The sample consists of some 31,000 distinct CDR3 sequences, 5.5% of them appearing once. Time point noted: healthy volunteer bleed at 6 weeks. The authors extracted total RNA from unfractionated whole blood. On this clonotype: This clone may be a read error of a much larger clone one base away.

The CDR3 loop spans 14 amino acids. The V end lost 4 bases, the J end lost 12 bases, and 21 bases lay between the germline ends. CDR1 and CDR2 from the germline V gene are LNHDA and SQIVND (reference sequence). Sequenced input: whole blood. The sequence derives from a human donor in good health. Some clones in this sample may be carry-over from other donors' samples. The J gene is TRBJ1-1, the V gene TRBV19, with D possibly matching TRBD1 (6 bases). The CDR3, as DNA: TGTGCCAGTAGTAGTCTCGGGGGCGGAGGTCGGCCTTTCTTT. Protein sequence: CASSSLGGGGRPFF. The variable domain in full, completed from reference TRBV19 and TRBJ1-1, reads DGGITQSPKYLFRKEGQNVTLSCEQNLNHDAMYWYRQDPGQGLRLIYYSQIVNDFQKGDIAEGYSVSREKKESFPLTVTSAQKNPTAFYLCASSSLGGGGRPFFGQGTRLTVV.